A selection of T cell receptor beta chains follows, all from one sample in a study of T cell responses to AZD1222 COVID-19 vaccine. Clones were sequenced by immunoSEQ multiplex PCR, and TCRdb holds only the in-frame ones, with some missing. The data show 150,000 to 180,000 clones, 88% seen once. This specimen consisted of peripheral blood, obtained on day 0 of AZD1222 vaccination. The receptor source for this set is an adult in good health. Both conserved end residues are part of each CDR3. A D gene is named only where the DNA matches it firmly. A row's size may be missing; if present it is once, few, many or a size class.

CASSPSQGFNEQFF,TGCGCCAGCAGCCCTAGCCAGGGTTTCAATGAGCAGTTCTTC,.,TRBV4-1,.,TRBJ2-1
CASSAPDRFNEKLFF,TGTGCCAGTAGTGCCCCGGACAGGTTTAATGAAAAACTGTTTTTT,TRBD1,TRBV19,.,TRBJ1-4
CANSDRRSSEQYF,TGTGCCAACTCGGACAGGAGGTCCTCTGAGCAGTACTTC,TRBD1,TRBV6-5,.,TRBJ2-7
CASSSSTGSYGYTF,TGTGCCAGCAGCTCATCAACAGGGTCATATGGCTACACCTTC,.,TRBV7-9,.,TRBJ1-2
CASSLTPRDTEAFF,TGTGCCAGCAGCCTAACCCCGAGGGACACTGAAGCTTTCTTT,.,TRBV7-2,.,TRBJ1-1
CASRDGANYGYTF,TGTGCCAGCCGGGACGGTGCTAACTATGGCTACACCTTC,.,TRBV28,.,TRBJ1-2
CASSPQAGSNQPQHF,TGTGCCAGCAGCCCCCAGGCAGGGAGCAATCAGCCCCAGCATTTT,.,TRBV7-2,.,TRBJ1-5
CSATGQGDEQYF,TGCAGCGCCACAGGACAGGGGGACGAGCAGTACTTC,TRBD1,TRBV29-1,.,TRBJ2-7
CASSQIGGRRQYF,TGTGCCAGCAGCCAGATCGGTGGAAGGAGGCAGTACTTC,.,TRBV3-1/TRBV3-2,.,TRBJ2-7
CASSPPGTAYGYTF,TGTGCCAGCAGCCCCCCCGGGACTGCCTATGGCTACACCTTC,.,TRBV5-4,.,TRBJ1-2
CASSQDRTGKSPLHF,TGCGCCAGCAGCCAAGATAGAACAGGGAAATCACCCCTCCACTTT,.,TRBV4-3,.,TRBJ1-6
CASSEVGDYGYTF,TGTGCCAGCAGTGAAGTCGGGGACTATGGCTACACCTTC,.,TRBV2,.,TRBJ1-2
CASSHPGRDKGNEQFF,TGTGCCAGCAGCCATCCAGGGCGGGACAAAGGCAATGAGCAGTTCTTC,.,TRBV4-2,.,TRBJ2-1
CASSSSGLAGATGELFF,TGTGCCAGTAGTTCGAGCGGACTAGCGGGGGCCACCGGGGAGCTGTTTTTT,TRBD2,TRBV19,.,TRBJ2-2
CASYSPRGGTNEQFF,TGTGCCAGCTATAGTCCGCGGGGGGGGACTAATGAGCAGTTCTTC,TRBD2,TRBV6-5,.,TRBJ2-1
CAISERGGVGGVSVYNEQFF,TGTGCCATCAGTGAGAGGGGCGGAGTCGGGGGGGTGTCGGTTTACAATGAGCAGTTCTTC,TRBD2,TRBV10-3,.,TRBJ2-1
CASSSPRTVPNYGYTF,TGTGCCAGCAGCTCACCCAGGACAGTCCCTAACTATGGCTACACCTTC,.,TRBV9,.,TRBJ1-2
CASSNRLAVYEQYF,TGTGCCAGCAGCAACCGACTAGCGGTCTACGAGCAGTACTTC,TRBD2,TRBV6-6,.,TRBJ2-7
CASSPPEWGSEAFF,TGTGCCAGCAGTCCTCCCGAGTGGGGCTCTGAAGCTTTCTTT,.,TRBV6-5,.,TRBJ1-1
CASSPTQGGSGNTIYF,TGTGCCAGCAGCCCGACACAGGGGGGCTCTGGAAACACCATATATTTT,TRBD1,TRBV9,.,TRBJ1-3
CASSVVPLNSPLHF,TGTGCCAGCAGCGTAGTCCCCCTAAATTCACCCCTCCACTTT,.,TRBV9,.,TRBJ1-6
CASSRTSGGEQYF,TGTGCCAGCAGTCGGACTAGCGGAGGGGAGCAGTACTTC,TRBD2,TRBV9,few,TRBJ2-7
CASGLVADNEQFF,TGTGCTAGTGGTTTGGTGGCAGACAATGAGCAGTTCTTC,.,TRBV12-5,.,TRBJ2-1
CASSVTQTNYGYTF,TGTGCCAGCAGCGTTACACAGACCAACTATGGCTACACCTTC,.,TRBV9,.,TRBJ1-2
CASSQTRAGELFF,TGTGCCAGCAGCCAAACTCGGGCCGGGGAGCTGTTTTTT,.,TRBV3-1/TRBV3-2,.,TRBJ2-2
CAVGRPRDYTF,TGTGCCGTGGGCCGTCCCAGGGACTACACCTTC,.,TRBV28,.,TRBJ1-2
CATSIAGTLLTLHF,TGTGCCACCAGCATTGCCGGGACCCTTCTCACCCTCCACTTT,.,TRBV15,once,TRBJ1-6
CASSRSGISTDTQYF,TGTGCCAGCAGCAGGAGCGGGATCTCCACAGATACGCAGTATTTT,TRBD2,TRBV5-4,.,TRBJ2-3
CASSYSYRGEYGYTF,TGTGCCAGCAGTTACTCGTATAGGGGCGAATATGGCTACACCTTC,.,TRBV6-6,.,TRBJ1-2
CATRREGQGGYTF,TGTGCCACTCGTCGAGAAGGGCAGGGTGGCTACACCTTC,.,TRBV7-9,.,TRBJ1-2
CSVGRGSDQPQHF,TGCAGCGTTGGAAGGGGTTCCGATCAGCCCCAGCATTTT,.,TRBV29-1,few,TRBJ1-5
CASSPGHYQPQHF,TGTGCCAGCAGTCCGGGACATTATCAGCCCCAGCATTTT,.,TRBV6-5,.,TRBJ1-5
CASSFGGAYNEQFF,TGTGCCAGCAGTTTCGGGGGGGCCTACAATGAGCAGTTCTTC,TRBD2,TRBV28,once,TRBJ2-1
CASSPDRGSYEQYF,TGTGCCAGCAGTCCAGACAGGGGGTCCTACGAGCAGTACTTC,TRBD1,TRBV6-5,.,TRBJ2-7
CASSYTGNTIYF,TGTGCCAGCAGTTATACTGGAAACACCATATATTTT,.,TRBV6-5,.,TRBJ1-3
CASSKRGGLDTQYF,TGCGCCAGCAGCAAGCGGGGGGGCTTGGATACGCAGTATTTT,TRBD2,TRBV4-3,.,TRBJ2-3